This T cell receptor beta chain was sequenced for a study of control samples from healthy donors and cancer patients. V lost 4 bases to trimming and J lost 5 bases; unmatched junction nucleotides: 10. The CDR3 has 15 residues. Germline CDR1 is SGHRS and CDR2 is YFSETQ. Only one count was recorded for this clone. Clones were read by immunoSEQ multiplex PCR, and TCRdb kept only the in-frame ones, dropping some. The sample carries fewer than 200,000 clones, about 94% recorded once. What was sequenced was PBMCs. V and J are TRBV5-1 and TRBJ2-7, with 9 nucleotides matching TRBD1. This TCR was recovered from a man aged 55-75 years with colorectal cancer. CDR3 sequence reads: CASSAGTGRGHEQYF. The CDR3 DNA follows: TGCGCCAGCAGCGCGGGGACAGGGAGAGGGCACGAGCAGTACTTC.